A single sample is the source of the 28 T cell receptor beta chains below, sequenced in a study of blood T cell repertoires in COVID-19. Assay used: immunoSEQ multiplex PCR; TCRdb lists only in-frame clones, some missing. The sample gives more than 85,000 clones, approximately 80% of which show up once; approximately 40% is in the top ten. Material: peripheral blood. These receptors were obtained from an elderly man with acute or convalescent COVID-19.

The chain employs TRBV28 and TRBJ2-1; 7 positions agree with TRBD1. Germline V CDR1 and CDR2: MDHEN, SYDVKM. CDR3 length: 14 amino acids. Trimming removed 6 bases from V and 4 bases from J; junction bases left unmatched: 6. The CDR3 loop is CASRSPGQYNEQFF. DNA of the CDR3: TGTGCCAGCAGATCCCCGGGACAGTACAATGAGCAGTTCTTC.

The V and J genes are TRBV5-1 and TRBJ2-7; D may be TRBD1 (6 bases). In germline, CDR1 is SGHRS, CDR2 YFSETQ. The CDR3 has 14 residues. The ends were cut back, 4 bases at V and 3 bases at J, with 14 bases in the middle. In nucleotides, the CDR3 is TGCGCCAGCAGCGAACAGGGAGCAGGCTACGAGCAGTACTTC. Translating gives CASSEQGAGYEQYF.

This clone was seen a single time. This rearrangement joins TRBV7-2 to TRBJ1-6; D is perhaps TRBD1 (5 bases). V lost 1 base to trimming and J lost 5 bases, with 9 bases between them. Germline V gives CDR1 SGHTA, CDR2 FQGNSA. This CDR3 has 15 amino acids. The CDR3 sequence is CASSLVGDHNSPLHF. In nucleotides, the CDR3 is TGTGCCAGCAGCTTAGTAGGGGATCATAATTCACCCCTCCACTTT. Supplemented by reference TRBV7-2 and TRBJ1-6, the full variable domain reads GAGVSQSPSNKVTEKGKDVELRCDPISGHTALYWYRQSLGQGLEFLIYFQGNSAPDKSGLPSDRFSAERTGGSVSTLTIQRTQQEDSAVYLCASSLVGDHNSPLHFGNGTRLTVT.

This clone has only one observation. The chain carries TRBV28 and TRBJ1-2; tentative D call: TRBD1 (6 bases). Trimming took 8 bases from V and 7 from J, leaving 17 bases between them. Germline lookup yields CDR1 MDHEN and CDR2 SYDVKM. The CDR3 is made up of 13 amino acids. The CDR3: CASSTRGGLGYTF. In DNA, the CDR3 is TGTGCCAGCTCTACACGAGGGGGTCTTGGCTACACCTTC.

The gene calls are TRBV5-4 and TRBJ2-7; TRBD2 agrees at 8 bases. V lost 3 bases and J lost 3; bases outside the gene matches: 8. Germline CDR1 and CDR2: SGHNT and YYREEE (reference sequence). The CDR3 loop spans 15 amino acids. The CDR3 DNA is TGTGCCAGCAGCTCGGGGGGGGACTACGTCTACGAGCAGTACTTC. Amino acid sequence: CASSSGGDYVYEQYF.

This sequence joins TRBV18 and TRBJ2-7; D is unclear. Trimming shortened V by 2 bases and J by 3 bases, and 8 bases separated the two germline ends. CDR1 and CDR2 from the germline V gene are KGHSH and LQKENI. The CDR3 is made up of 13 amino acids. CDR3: CASSPYPLYEQYF. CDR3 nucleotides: TGTGCCAGCTCACCATATCCTCTCTACGAGCAGTACTTC.

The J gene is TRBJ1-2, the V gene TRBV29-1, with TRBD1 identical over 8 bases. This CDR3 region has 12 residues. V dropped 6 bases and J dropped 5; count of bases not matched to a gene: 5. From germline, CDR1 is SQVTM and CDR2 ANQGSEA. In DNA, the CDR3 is TGCAGCGTCGGACAGGGACTTTATGGCTACACCTTC. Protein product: CSVGQGLYGYTF.

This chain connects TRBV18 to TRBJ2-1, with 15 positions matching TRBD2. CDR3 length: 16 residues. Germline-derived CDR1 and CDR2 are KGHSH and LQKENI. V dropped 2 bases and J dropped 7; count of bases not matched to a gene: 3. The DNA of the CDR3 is TGTGCCAGCTCACCAGCCGGGACTAGCGGGAGGAATGAGCAGTTCTTC. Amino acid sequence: CASSPAGTSGRNEQFF.

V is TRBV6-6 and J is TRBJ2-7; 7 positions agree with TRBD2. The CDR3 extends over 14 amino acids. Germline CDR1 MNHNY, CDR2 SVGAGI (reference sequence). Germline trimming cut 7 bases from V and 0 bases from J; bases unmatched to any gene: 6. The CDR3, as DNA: TGTGCCAGCACCCCTTGGGAGGGCTCCTACGAGCAGTACTTC. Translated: CASTPWEGSYEQYF.

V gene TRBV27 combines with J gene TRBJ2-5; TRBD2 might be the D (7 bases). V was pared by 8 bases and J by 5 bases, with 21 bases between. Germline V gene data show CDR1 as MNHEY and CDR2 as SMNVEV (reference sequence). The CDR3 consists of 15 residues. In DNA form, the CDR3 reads TGTGCCAGCTCTAGAGGGGGAGGGCCACGGGAGACCCAGTACTTC. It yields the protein CASSRGGGPRETQYF.

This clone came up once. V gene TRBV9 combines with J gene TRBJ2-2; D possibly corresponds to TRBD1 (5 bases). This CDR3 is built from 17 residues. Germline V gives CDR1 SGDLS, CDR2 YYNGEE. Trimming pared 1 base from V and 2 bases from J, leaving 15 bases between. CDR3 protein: CASSVYPQGINTGELFF. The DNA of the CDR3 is TGTGCCAGCAGCGTATATCCCCAGGGTATCAACACCGGGGAGCTGTTTTTT.

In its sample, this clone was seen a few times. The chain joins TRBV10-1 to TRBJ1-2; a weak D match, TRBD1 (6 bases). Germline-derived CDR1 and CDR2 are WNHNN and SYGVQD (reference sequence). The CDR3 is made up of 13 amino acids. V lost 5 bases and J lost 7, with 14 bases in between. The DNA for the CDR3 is TGCGCCAGCAGTCCCACAGGGACGGGTGGCTACACCTTC. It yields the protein CASSPTGTGGYTF.

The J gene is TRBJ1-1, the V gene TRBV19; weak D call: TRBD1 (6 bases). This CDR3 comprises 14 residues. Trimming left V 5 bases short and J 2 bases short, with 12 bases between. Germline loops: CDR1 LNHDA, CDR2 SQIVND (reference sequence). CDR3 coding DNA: TGTGCCAGTAGTTTAGGACAGCCAAACACTGAAGCTTTCTTT. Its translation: CASSLGQPNTEAFF.

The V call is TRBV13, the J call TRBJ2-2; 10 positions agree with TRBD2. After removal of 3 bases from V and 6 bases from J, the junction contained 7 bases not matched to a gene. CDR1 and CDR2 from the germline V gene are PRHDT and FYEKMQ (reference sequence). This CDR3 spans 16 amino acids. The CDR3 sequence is CASSLYPSGSSGELFF. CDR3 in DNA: TGTGCCAGCAGCTTGTACCCTAGCGGGAGTTCCGGGGAGCTGTTTTTT.

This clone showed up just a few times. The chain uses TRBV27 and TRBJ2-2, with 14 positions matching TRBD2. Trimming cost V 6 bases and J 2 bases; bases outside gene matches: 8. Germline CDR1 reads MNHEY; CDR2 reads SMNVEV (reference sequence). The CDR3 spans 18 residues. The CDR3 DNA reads TGTGCCAGCAGGAGGCAGGGACTAGCGGGGGTTAACACCGGGGAGCTGTTTTTT. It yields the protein CASRRQGLAGVNTGELFF.

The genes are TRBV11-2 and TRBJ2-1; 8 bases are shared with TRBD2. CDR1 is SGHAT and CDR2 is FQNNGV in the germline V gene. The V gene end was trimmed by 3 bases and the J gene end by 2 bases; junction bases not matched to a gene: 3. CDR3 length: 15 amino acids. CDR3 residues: CASSFSGMAYNEQFF. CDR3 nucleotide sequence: TGTGCCAGCAGCTTTAGCGGGATGGCCTACAATGAGCAGTTCTTC. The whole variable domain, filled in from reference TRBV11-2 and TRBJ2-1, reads EAGVAQSPRYKIIEKRQSVAFWCNPISGHATLYWYQQILGQGPKLLIQFQNNGVVDDSQLPKDRFSAERLKGVDSTLKIQPAKLEDSAVYLCASSFSGMAYNEQFFGPGTRLTVL.

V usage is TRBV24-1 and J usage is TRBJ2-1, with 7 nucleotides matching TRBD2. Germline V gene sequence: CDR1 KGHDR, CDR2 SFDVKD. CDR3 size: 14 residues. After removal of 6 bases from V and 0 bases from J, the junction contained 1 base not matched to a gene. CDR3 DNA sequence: TGTGCCACCAGTCCGGGAGGCTCCTACAATGAGCAGTTCTTC. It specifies CATSPGGSYNEQFF.

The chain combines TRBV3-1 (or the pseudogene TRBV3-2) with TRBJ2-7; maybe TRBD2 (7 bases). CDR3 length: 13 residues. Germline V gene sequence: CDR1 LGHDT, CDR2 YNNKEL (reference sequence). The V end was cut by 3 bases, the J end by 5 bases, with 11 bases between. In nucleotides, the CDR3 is TGTGCCAGCAGCCAGCGGGGGCCCAACGAGCAGTACTTC. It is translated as CASSQRGPNEQYF.

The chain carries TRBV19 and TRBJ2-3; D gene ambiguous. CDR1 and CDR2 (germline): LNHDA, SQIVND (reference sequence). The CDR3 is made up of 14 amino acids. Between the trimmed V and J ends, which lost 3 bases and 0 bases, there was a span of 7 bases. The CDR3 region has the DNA TGTGCCAGTAGTATTACCGGGAGCACAGATACGCAGTATTTT. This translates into CASSITGSTDTQYF.

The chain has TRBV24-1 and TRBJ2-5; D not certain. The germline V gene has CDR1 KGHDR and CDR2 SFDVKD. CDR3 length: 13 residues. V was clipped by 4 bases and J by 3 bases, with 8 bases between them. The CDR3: CATSDGGKETQYF. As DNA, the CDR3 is TGTGCCACCAGTGACGGCGGAAAAGAGACCCAGTACTTC.

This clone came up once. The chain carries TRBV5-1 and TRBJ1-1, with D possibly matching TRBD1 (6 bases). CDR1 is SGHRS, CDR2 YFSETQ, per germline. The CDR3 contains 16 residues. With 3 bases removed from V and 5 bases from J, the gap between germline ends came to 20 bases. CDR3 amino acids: CASSSVLTGRVTEAFF. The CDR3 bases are TGCGCCAGCAGCTCCGTCTTAACAGGGCGGGTTACTGAAGCTTTCTTT.

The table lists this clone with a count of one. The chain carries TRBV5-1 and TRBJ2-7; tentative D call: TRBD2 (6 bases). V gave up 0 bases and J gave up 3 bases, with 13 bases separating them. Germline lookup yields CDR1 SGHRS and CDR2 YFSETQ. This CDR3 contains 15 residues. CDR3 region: CASSLGGRNFYEQYF. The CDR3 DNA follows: TGCGCCAGCAGCTTGGGGGGGAGGAATTTCTACGAGCAGTACTTC.

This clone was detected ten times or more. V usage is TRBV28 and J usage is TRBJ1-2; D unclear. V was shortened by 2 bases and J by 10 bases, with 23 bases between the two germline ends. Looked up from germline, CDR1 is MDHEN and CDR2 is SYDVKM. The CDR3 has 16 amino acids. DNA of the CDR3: TGTGCCAGCAGTTTAGATCTAGACGGCAGATCTATGGACTACACCTTC. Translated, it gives CASSLDLDGRSMDYTF.

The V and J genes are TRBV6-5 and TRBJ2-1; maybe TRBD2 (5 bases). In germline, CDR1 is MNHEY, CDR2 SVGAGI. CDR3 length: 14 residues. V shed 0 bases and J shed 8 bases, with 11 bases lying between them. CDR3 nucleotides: TGTGCCAGCAGTTACTCCCTGGGAGCTCATGAGCAGTTCTTC. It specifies CASSYSLGAHEQFF.

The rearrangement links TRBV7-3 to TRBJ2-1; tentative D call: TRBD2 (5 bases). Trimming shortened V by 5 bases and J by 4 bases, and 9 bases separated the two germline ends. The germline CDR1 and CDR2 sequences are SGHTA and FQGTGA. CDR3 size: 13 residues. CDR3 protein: CASSGSGYNEQFF. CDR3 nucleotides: TGTGCCAGCAGCGGGAGCGGATACAATGAGCAGTTCTTC.

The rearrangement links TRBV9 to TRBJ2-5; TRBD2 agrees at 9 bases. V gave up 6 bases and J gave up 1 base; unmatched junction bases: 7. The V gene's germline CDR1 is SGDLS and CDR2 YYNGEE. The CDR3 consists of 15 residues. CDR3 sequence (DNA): TGTGCCAGCAACCCCAGCGGGAGGTCCCAAGAGACCCAGTACTTC. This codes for CASNPSGRSQETQYF.

The CDR3 DNA reads TGTGCCAGTAGTATAGATGCGACTAGGGTCGGGGAGCTGTTTTTT. It codes for CASSIDATRVGELFF. J is TRBJ2-2 and V is TRBV19; TRBD2 might be the D (6 bases). Trimming removed 0 bases from V and 7 bases from J, with 12 bases in between. The CDR3 consists of 15 residues. CDR1 and CDR2 from the germline V gene are LNHDA and SQIVND (reference sequence).

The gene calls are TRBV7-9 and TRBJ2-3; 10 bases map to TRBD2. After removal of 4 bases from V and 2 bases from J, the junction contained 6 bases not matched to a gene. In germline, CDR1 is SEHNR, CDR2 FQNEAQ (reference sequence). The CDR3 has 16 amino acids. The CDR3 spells CASSSRTSGATDTQYF. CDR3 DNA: TGTGCCAGCAGCTCGAGGACTAGCGGCGCCACAGATACGCAGTATTTT.